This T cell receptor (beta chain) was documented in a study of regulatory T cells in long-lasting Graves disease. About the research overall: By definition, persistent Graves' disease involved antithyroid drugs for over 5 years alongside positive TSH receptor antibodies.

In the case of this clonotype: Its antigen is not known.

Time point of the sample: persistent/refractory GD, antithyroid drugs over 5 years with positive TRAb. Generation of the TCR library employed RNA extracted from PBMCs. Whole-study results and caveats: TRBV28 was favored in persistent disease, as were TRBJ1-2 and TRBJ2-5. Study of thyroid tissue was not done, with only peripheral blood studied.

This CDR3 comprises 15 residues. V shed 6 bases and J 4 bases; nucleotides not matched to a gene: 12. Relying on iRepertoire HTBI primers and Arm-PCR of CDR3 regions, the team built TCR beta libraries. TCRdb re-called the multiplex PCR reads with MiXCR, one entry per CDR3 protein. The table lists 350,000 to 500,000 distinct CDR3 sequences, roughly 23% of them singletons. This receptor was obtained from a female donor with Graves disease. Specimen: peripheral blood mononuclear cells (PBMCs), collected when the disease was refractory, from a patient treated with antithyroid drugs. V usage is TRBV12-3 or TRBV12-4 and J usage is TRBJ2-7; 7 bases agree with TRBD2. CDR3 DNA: TGTGCCAGCAGCCCGACCACCGGGGGGTGGTACGAGCAGTACTTC. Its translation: CASSPTTGGWYEQYF.